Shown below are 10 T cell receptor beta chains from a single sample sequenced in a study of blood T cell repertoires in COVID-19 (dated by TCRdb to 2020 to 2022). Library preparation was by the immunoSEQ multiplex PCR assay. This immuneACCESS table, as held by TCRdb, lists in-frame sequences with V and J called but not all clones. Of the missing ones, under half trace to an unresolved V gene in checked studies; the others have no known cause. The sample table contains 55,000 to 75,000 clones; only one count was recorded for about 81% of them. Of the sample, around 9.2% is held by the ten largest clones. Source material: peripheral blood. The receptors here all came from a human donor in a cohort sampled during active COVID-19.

Here the CDR3 DNA reads TGTGCCAGCAGTTGTAGGGGCCAGAAGTTCGGTCTTATCTACAATGAGCAGTTCTTC. Translating gives CASSCRGQKFGLIYNEQFF. The gene calls are TRBV21-1 and TRBJ2-1; TRBD1 is the table's D call, not checked against the DNA. TRBV21-1 is a known pseudogene. This CDR3 is built from 19 residues.

The CDR3 DNA sequence: TGTGCCTGGGGGCAGGGGGCCGGGGAGCTGTTTTTT. It yields the protein CAWGQGAGELFF. The V gene is TRBV30, the J gene TRBJ2-2; TRBD1 agrees at 7 bases. The CDR3 loop spans 12 amino acids. V was clipped by 5 bases and J by 6 bases; unmatched bases: 3. Germline CDR1 reads GTSNPN; CDR2 reads SVGIG (reference sequence).

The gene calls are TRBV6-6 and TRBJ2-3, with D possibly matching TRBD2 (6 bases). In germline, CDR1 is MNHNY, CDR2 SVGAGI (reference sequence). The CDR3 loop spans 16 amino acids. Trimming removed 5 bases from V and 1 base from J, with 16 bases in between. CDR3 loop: CASSPGGLRGTDTQYF. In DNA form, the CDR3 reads TGTGCCAGCAGTCCCGGGGGACTTCGGGGCACAGATACGCAGTATTTT.

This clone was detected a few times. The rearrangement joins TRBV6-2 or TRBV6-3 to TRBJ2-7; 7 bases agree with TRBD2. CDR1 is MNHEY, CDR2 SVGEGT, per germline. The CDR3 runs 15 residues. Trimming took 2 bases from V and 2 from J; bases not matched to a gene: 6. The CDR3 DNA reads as TGTGCCAGCAGTTACATGGCTAGCGGCCCCTACGAGCAGTACTTC. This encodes CASSYMASGPYEQYF.

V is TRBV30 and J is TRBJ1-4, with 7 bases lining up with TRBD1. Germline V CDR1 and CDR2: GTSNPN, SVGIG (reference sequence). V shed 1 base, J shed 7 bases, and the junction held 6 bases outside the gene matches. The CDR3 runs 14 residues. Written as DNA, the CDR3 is TGTGCCTGGAGTGCGACCCAGGGGGGTGAAAAACTGTTTTTT. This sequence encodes CAWSATQGGEKLFF.

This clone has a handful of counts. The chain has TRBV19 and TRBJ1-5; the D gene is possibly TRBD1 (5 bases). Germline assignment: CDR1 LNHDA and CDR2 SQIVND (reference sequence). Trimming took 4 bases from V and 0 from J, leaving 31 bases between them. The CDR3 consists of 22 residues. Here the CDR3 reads CASSKGGGYRFAADISNQPQHF. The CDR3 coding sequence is TGTGCCAGTAGTAAGGGCGGCGGATACAGGTTCGCCGCCGATATTAGCAATCAGCCCCAGCATTTT.

The CDR3 coding sequence is TGTGCCAGCAGCCAAAGGCCCAGGAGGGTTGGCACTGAAGCTTTCTTT. This encodes CASSQRPRRVGTEAFF. The rearrangement joins TRBV3-1 (or the pseudogene TRBV3-2) to TRBJ1-1, with no clear D. The CDR3 is made up of 16 amino acids. Trimming left V 2 bases short and J 4 bases short, with 17 bases between. Per the germline V gene, CDR1 is LGHDT and CDR2 is YNNKEL (reference sequence).

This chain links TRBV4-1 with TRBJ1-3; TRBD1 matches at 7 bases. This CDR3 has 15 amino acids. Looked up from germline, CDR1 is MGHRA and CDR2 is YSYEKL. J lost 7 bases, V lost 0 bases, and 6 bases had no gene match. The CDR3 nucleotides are TGCGCCAGCAGCCAAGATCGGGGGACAGTCAACACCATATATTTT. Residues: CASSQDRGTVNTIYF.

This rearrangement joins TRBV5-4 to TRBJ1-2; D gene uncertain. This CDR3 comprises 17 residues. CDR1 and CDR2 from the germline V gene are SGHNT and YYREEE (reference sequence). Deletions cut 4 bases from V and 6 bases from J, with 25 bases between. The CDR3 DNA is TGTGCCAGCAGCCGCCTCGGCGGGGAGGCGGAAAATAATGGCTACACCTTC. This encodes CASSRLGGEAENNGYTF.

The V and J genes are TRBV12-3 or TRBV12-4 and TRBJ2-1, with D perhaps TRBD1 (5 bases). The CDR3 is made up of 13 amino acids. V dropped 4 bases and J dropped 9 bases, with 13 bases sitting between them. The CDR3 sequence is CASSSSTRGEQFF. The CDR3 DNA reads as TGTGCCAGCAGTTCCTCAACAAGGGGTGAGCAGTTCTTC.